This T cell receptor beta chain was captured by sequencing in a study of blood T cell repertoires in COVID-19. Assay: immunoSEQ multiplex PCR; the TCRdb copy retains only in-frame clones and omits some. This sample carries 300,000 to 450,000 clones, around 84% of them seen once, and the ten largest clones take 3.6%. V gave up 6 bases and J gave up 2 bases, with 10 bases separating them. This CDR3 is 13 amino acids long. Germline CDR1 is SNHLY and CDR2 is FYNNEI. Input material: peripheral blood. The TCR comes from a woman younger than 35 with acute or convalescent COVID-19. The chain carries TRBV2 and TRBJ1-1; no definite D call. Written as DNA, the CDR3 is TGTGCCAGCAGGGCAATCCCTAACACTGAAGCTTTCTTT. Translating gives CASRAIPNTEAFF.